This TCR beta chain was recovered during a study of long-term antiretroviral therapy in people with HIV. Survey-level resolution applied to immunoSEQ assay v3.0. Measured with immunoSEQ multiplex PCR; TCRdb has only the in-frame clones, and not every one. In the table there are approximately 28,000 clones, roughly 84% of which are singletons. Of note for this clone: What it recognizes is unknown.

In germline, CDR1 is MRHNA, CDR2 SNTAGT. The CDR3 loop spans 16 amino acids. V shed 6 bases and J shed 7 bases, with 21 bases lying between them. The study, taken as a whole, reports: There were no data on ART adherence, viral resistance or therapy changes, a gap that limits inferences about post-ART repertoire changes. Specimens of blood were obtained during about 2004 to 2018, possibly under older ART regimens.

Per individual, the PBMC samples numbered at least one pre-ART and at least two post-ART. V and J are TRBV6-4 and TRBJ2-2; D perhaps matches TRBD1 (5 bases). Sequencing used unsorted PBMCs, obtained 2 years after starting antiretroviral therapy. This sequence originates from a man aged 45-60 years with HIV. This CDR3 is CASRRQTLNGVGELFF. CDR3 nucleotide sequence: TGTGCCAGCAGAAGACAGACCCTAAACGGAGTCGGGGAGCTGTTTTTT.